The clone carrying this TCR beta chain showed up just once. The data derive from a study of T cells in tumors and immune-related adverse events. The germline gives CDR1 MNHEY, CDR2 SVGAGI. The CDR3 length is 14 residues. V was cut by 5 bases and J by 7 bases, with 14 bases left in between. Assay used: immunoSEQ multiplex PCR; TCRdb lists only in-frame clones, some missing. Found here are hundreds of clones, almost 90% of them singletons; the top ten hold roughly 20%. The sequences come from kidney tissue, collected from a patient treated with anti-PD-1 therapy. V gene TRBV6-5 combines with J gene TRBJ1-4, with D possibly being TRBD1 (5 bases). The TCR comes from a female donor with metastatic renal cell carcinoma. CDR3 region: CASSRGTTGEKLFF. The CDR3, as DNA: TGTGCCAGCAGTCGCGGGACGACGGGTGAAAAACTGTTTTTT.